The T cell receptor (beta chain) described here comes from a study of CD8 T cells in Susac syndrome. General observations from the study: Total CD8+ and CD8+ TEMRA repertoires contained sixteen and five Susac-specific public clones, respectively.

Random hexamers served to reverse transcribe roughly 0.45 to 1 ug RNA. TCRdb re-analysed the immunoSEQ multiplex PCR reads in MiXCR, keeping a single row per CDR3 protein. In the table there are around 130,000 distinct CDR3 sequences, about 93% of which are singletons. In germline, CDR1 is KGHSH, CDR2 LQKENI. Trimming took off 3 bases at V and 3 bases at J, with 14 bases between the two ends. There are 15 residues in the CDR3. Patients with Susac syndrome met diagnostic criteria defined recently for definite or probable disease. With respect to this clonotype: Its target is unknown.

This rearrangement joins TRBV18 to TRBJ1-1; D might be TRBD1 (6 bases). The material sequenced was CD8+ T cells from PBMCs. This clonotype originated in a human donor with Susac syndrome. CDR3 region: CASSPSNGGHTEAFF. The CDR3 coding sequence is TGTGCCAGCTCACCCTCCAACGGGGGCCACACTGAAGCTTTCTTT.